A single sample is the source of the 22 T cell receptor beta chains below, sequenced in a study of T cell repertoires in cytomegalovirus infection. No antigen is known for these receptors. TCRdb ran MiXCR on the reads and lists one entry per CDR3 protein. The table lists approximately 730,000 distinct CDR3 sequences, roughly 33% of them singletons. This material consisted of cultured PBMCs, taken from culture after CMV antigen stimulation. Every receptor here comes from a human donor in good health (CMV status not recorded). Some clones in this sample may be carry-over from other donors' samples.

This clonotype was seen ten or more times. The genes are TRBV7-2 and TRBJ2-3; the D gene is possibly TRBD2 (7 bases). The CDR3 spans 15 residues. V was clipped by 1 base and J by 5 bases, with 13 bases between them. Per germline, CDR1 SGHTA and CDR2 FQGNSA. The CDR3 loop is CASSLVWGGGDTQYF. CDR3 nucleotide sequence: TGTGCCAGCAGCTTAGTTTGGGGGGGCGGAGATACGCAGTATTTT.

The V gene is TRBV4-3, the J gene TRBJ2-3, with D uncertain. V lost 0 bases and J 2 bases, leaving 12 bases between the germline ends. The CDR3 spans 16 residues. Per germline, CDR1 LGHNA and CDR2 YSLEER. The CDR3 protein is CASSQDWEHLTDTQYF. CDR3 in DNA: TGCGCCAGCAGCCAAGATTGGGAACACCTCACAGATACGCAGTATTTT.

Ten or more counts support this clonotype. This sequence joins TRBV7-2 and TRBJ2-1; 9 bases are shared with TRBD2. Germline lookup yields CDR1 SGHTA and CDR2 FQGNSA. The CDR3 length is 15 residues. Germline trimming cut 5 bases from V and 4 bases from J; bases unmatched to any gene: 6. In DNA form, the CDR3 reads TGTGCCAGCAGCACTAGCGGGTTTGTTTACAATGAGCAGTTCTTC. This encodes CASSTSGFVYNEQFF.

This clonotype has a count of ten or more. The chain recombines TRBV7-9 with TRBJ2-7; D is unclear. CDR3 length: 12 residues. Germline V lookup: CDR1 SEHNR, CDR2 FQNEAQ (reference sequence). V lost 3 bases and J 4 bases, leaving 7 bases between the germline ends. The CDR3, as DNA: TGTGCCAGCAGCTTCGGTCTTTACGAGCAGTACTTC. Translation gives CASSFGLYEQYF. Using reference TRBV7-9 and TRBJ2-7 for the parts outside the CDR3, the full variable domain is DTGVSQNPRHKITKRGQNVTFRCDPISEHNRLYWYRQTLGQGPEFLTYFQNEAQLEKSRLLSDRFSAERPKGSFSTLEIQRTEQGDSAMYLCASSFGLYEQYFGPGTRLTVT.

This clonotype was seen ten or more times. The rearrangement links TRBV7-4 to TRBJ2-5; 7 nucleotides line up with TRBD1. The ends lost 11 bases at V and 5 bases at J; junction bases unmatched: 14. CDR3 length equals 14 residues. Germline values: CDR1 SGHVT, CDR2 SQSDAQ. This CDR3 reads CAPWDRMSGETQYF. As DNA, the CDR3 is TGTGCCCCCTGGGACAGAATGAGTGGGGAGACCCAGTACTTC.

The chain carries TRBV10-3 and TRBJ2-1; the D gene is possibly TRBD2 (7 bases). There are 14 residues in the CDR3. V lost 0 bases and J lost 13, with 16 bases in between. Germline loops: CDR1 ENHRY, CDR2 SYGVKD. The CDR3 sequence: CAISESTPGGAQFF. In DNA, the CDR3 is TGTGCCATCAGTGAGTCGACTCCTGGGGGGGCTCAGTTCTTC.

The rearrangement joins TRBV6-5 to TRBJ2-3; D not certain. With 1 base removed from V and 1 base from J, the gap between germline ends came to 3 bases. Germline V lookup: CDR1 MNHEY, CDR2 SVGAGI. This CDR3 region has 13 residues. Here the CDR3 DNA reads TGTGCCAGCAGTTACTTGGGCACAGATACGCAGTATTTT. Its protein is CASSYLGTDTQYF.

The chain joins TRBV5-1 to TRBJ1-1, with D perhaps TRBD1 (5 bases). Trimming took 3 bases from V and 3 from J, leaving 9 bases between them. The CDR3 length is 13 residues. Germline-derived CDR1 and CDR2 are SGHRS and YFSETQ. The CDR3 reads CASSSTEYTEAFF. The CDR3 DNA reads TGCGCCAGCAGCTCGACAGAATACACTGAAGCTTTCTTT.

This clonotype was seen more than once but under ten times. The rearrangement uses TRBV11-2 and TRBJ1-1; unclear D gene. Germline assignment: CDR1 SGHAT and CDR2 FQNNGV. V was clipped by 1 base and J by 4 bases, with 13 bases between them. This CDR3 spans 15 amino acids. CDR3 DNA: TGTGCCAGCAGCTTAGCTTATTTGGGGAGCACTGAAGCTTTCTTT. This codes for CASSLAYLGSTEAFF.

This sequence joins TRBV2 and TRBJ2-5; tentatively, D is TRBD1 or TRBD2 (5 bases each). The V gene lost 3 bases and the J gene lost 5 bases, with 13 bases spanning the gap. Germline loops: CDR1 SNHLY, CDR2 FYNNEI. The CDR3 length is 14 residues. The CDR3 nucleotides are TGTGCCAGCAGTGAGGGACCGTCTGTGGAGACCCAGTACTTC. Residues: CASSEGPSVETQYF.

The genes are TRBV20-1 and TRBJ2-3; possible D gene TRBD1, 5 bases. V lost 6 bases and J lost 2, with 9 bases in between. The CDR3 is 12 amino acids. Germline CDR1 is DFQATT and CDR2 is SNEGSKA (reference sequence). In DNA form, the CDR3 reads TGCAGTGCCCCAGGGTCCACAGATACGCAGTATTTT. This encodes CSAPGSTDTQYF.

CDR3 residues: CASSLDPLEGEGYTF. The DNA of the CDR3 is TGTGCCAGCAGCTTAGATCCCCTCGAAGGGGAGGGCTACACCTTC. This sequence joins TRBV7-2 and TRBJ1-2; D is possibly TRBD1 (5 bases). The ends were cut back, 1 base at V and 8 bases at J, with 17 bases in the middle. Germline lookup yields CDR1 SGHTA and CDR2 FQGNSA. CDR3 length equals 15 residues.

This clonotype was counted ten times or more. The chain has TRBV7-9 and TRBJ2-7; possible D gene TRBD2, 6 bases. Germline CDR1 is SEHNR and CDR2 is FQNEAQ (reference sequence). With 5 bases removed from V and 2 bases from J, the gap between germline ends came to 13 bases. This CDR3 spans 14 amino acids. Here the CDR3 DNA reads TGTGCCAGCAGCCCCCGCGGGGCGACCTACGAGCAGTACTTC. Protein sequence: CASSPRGATYEQYF.

The chain joins TRBV12-3 or TRBV12-4 to TRBJ2-1; possibly TRBD2 for D (5 bases). There are 15 residues in the CDR3. Trimming left V 4 bases short and J 2 bases short, with 12 bases between. The CDR3: CASSSGRVAYNEQFF. DNA for the CDR3: TGTGCCAGCAGTTCGGGAAGGGTGGCCTACAATGAGCAGTTCTTC.

This chain connects TRBV6-1 to TRBJ2-3; the match to TRBD2 covers 11 bases. After removal of 6 bases from V and 11 bases from J, the junction contained 16 bases not matched to a gene. The CDR3 is 16 residues long. The germline CDR1 and CDR2 sequences are MNHNS and SASEGT. The CDR3, as DNA: TGTGCCAGCAGCGCCGGGACTAGCGGTCGCCGGGGTATGCAGTATTTT. Its translation: CASSAGTSGRRGMQYF.

This clonotype was counted a few times. The chain uses TRBV7-9 and TRBJ2-1; no clear D. In germline, CDR1 is SEHNR, CDR2 FQNEAQ (reference sequence). Trimming removed 5 bases at V and 6 bases at J, with 17 bases between. The CDR3 has 15 residues. CDR3: CASSHPTPPPNEQFF. The CDR3 DNA reads as TGTGCCAGCAGCCACCCGACCCCACCCCCCAATGAGCAGTTCTTC.

V usage is TRBV11-2 and J usage is TRBJ2-1; 12 bases agree with TRBD1. The CDR3 spans 14 residues. Germline V gene data show CDR1 as SGHAT and CDR2 as FQNNGV. V lost 4 bases and J lost 7; bases outside the gene matches: 2. CDR3 residues: CASSWDRGLNEQFF. The CDR3, as DNA: TGTGCCAGCAGCTGGGACAGGGGGCTAAATGAGCAGTTCTTC.

This clonotype was detected a few times. This rearrangement joins TRBV7-2 to TRBJ2-7; TRBD2 matches at 8 bases. Germline V lookup: CDR1 SGHTA, CDR2 FQGNSA. The CDR3 is 14 residues long. Trimming removed 4 bases from V and 4 bases from J; junction bases left unmatched: 6. CDR3 bases: TGTGCCAGCAGCTCCCGGACTAGCCGGTACGAGCAGTACTTC. This gives the protein CASSSRTSRYEQYF. Together with reference TRBV7-2 and TRBJ2-7, the CDR3 gives the full variable domain: GAGVSQSPSNKVTEKGKDVELRCDPISGHTALYWYRQSLGQGLEFLIYFQGNSAPDKSGLPSDRFSAERTGGSVSTLTIQRTQQEDSAVYLCASSSRTSRYEQYFGPGTRLTVT.

This chain links TRBV6-8 with TRBJ1-6; tentative D call: TRBD1 (5 bases). CDR1 is MNHGY and CDR2 is SAAAGT in the germline V gene. Deletions cut 6 bases from V and 7 bases from J, with 13 bases between. The CDR3 has 14 amino acids. CDR3 amino acids: CASRPGSWNSPLHF. The CDR3 DNA follows: TGTGCCAGCAGACCAGGGTCATGGAATTCACCCCTCCACTTT.

V usage is TRBV6-5 and J usage is TRBJ2-3, with 10 bases lining up with TRBD2. Germline V gene lookup returns CDR1 MNHEY and CDR2 SVGAGI. The V segment lost 7 bases and the J segment 0 bases; nucleotides outside the gene matches: 4. The CDR3 runs 15 residues. Here the CDR3 reads CASTEREGSTDTQYF. In DNA form, the CDR3 reads TGTGCCAGCACGGAGCGGGAGGGTAGCACAGATACGCAGTATTTT.

This clonotype has just a few counts. The J gene is TRBJ2-1, the V gene TRBV4-2, with 10 bases aligning to TRBD2. Germline CDR1 is LGHNA and CDR2 is YNFKEQ. The CDR3 totals 16 residues. Trimming at V came to 0 bases and at J to 3 bases, leaving 2 bases not matched to a gene. For the CDR3, the DNA is TGTGCCAGCAGCCAAGACGGGACTAGCGACTACAATGAGCAGTTCTTC. Its protein product is CASSQDGTSDYNEQFF.

The chain is built from TRBV7-8 and TRBJ2-1; D uncertain. Per germline, CDR1 SGHVS and CDR2 FQNEAQ. V was cut by 5 bases and J by 0 bases, with 8 bases left in between. The CDR3 sequence is 14 residues long. DNA for the CDR3: TGTGCCAGCAGCCTTAGCCACTCCTACAATGAGCAGTTCTTC. This sequence encodes CASSLSHSYNEQFF.